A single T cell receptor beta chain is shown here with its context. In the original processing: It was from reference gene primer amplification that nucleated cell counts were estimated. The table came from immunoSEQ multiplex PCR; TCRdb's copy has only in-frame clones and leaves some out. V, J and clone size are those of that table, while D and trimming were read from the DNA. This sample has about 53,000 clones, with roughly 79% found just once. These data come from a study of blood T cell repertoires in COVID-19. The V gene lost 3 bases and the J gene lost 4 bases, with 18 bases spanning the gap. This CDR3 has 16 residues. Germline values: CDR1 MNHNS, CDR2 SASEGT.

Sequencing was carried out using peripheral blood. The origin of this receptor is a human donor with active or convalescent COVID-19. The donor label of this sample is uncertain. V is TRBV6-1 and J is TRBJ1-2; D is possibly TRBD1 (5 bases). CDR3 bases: TGTGCCAGCAGTGACATGGATTCGGGACTGGCCTATGGCTACACCTTC. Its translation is CASSDMDSGLAYGYTF.